A single sample gave rise to the 30 T cell receptor beta chains below, sequenced in a study of post-analysis software for immune sequencing data. Presence of unique molecular identifiers characterized the TCR beta cDNA libraries. TCRdb itself ran the PCR reads through MiXCR, one entry per CDR3 protein. Here the sample spans around 500,000 distinct CDR3 sequences, around 31% being singletons. General observations from the study: Among five TRBV segments more frequent in patients than controls were TRBV5-6, TRBV5-1 and TRBV20-1.

These TCRs are of unknown antigen specificity. Material: blood. These receptors originate from a girl between 2 and 17 years old with multiple sclerosis.

The chain has TRBV7-9 and TRBJ2-1, with D possibly being TRBD1 or TRBD2 (5 bases each). This CDR3 region has 13 residues. In germline, CDR1 is SEHNR, CDR2 FQNEAQ (reference sequence). The CDR3 region has the DNA TGTGCAAGCCGGGGCGACGTCTGGGATGAGCAGTTCTTC. The encoded protein is CASRGDVWDEQFF.

The rearrangement links TRBV27 to TRBJ1-2; D remains ambiguous. Germline CDR1 reads MNHEY; CDR2 reads SMNVEV (reference sequence). The CDR3 covers 13 residues. Trimming stripped 3 bases from V and 8 bases from J, with 13 bases between. This CDR3 is CASSLWGSGGYTF. The CDR3, as DNA: TGTGCCAGCAGTTTGTGGGGATCGGGAGGCTACACCTTC.

The chain carries TRBV5-1 and TRBJ2-7; 8 nucleotides line up with TRBD2. V lost 0 bases to trimming and J lost 2 bases; unmatched junction nucleotides: 4. Per germline, CDR1 SGHRS and CDR2 YFSETQ. The CDR3 length is 15 residues. The CDR3 reads CASSLDPGLAYEQYF. The CDR3 nucleotides are TGCGCCAGCAGCTTGGACCCGGGACTAGCCTACGAGCAGTACTTC.

This chain uses TRBV20-1 with TRBJ1-6; 7 bases align to TRBD1. CDR1 is DFQATT and CDR2 is SNEGSKA in the germline V gene (reference sequence). The CDR3 is 16 amino acids. In nucleotides, the CDR3 is TGCCTGGCTAGGGGGCGACCAGGCCACCATAATTCACCCCTCCACTTT. It encodes CLARGRPGHHNSPLHF.

The rearrangement links TRBV20-1 to TRBJ2-2; tentatively, D is TRBD2 (6 bases). The CDR3 spans 14 residues. From germline, CDR1 is DFQATT and CDR2 SNEGSKA (reference sequence). The ends were cut back, 3 bases at V and 6 bases at J, with 14 bases in the middle. CDR3 protein: CSARAGGRAGELFF. Here the CDR3 DNA reads TGCAGTGCTAGGGCCGGGGGAAGGGCCGGGGAGCTGTTTTTT.

Comment on this clonotype: A clone one base away is much larger, so this may be a read error. J is TRBJ2-7 and V is TRBV15; the D gene is possibly TRBD1 (5 bases). CDR3 size: 14 residues. The germline CDR1 and CDR2 sequences are LNHNV and YYDKDF (reference sequence). V lost 3 bases to trimming and J lost 6 bases, with 15 bases between them. The DNA for the CDR3 is TGTGCCACCAGCAGGCTCCGGGCAGGGCGCGAGCAGTACTTC. It specifies CATSRLRAGREQYF.

This sequence joins TRBV28 and TRBJ2-4, with 10 bases aligning to TRBD1. The J call could be wrong; TRBJ2-7 is a better fit for the DNA end. The V gene's germline CDR1 is MDHEN and CDR2 SYDVKM. This CDR3 has 17 amino acids. CDR3 coding DNA: TGTGCCAGCAGTCCGCTCCCATTCGGACAGGGGGGTTACGAGCAGTACTTC. Amino acids: CASSPLPFGQGGYEQYF.

The rearrangement uses TRBV27 and TRBJ2-3; possibly TRBD2 for D (6 bases). This CDR3 is built from 15 residues. Trimming left V 7 bases short and J 3 bases short, with 17 bases between. Germline V gene data show CDR1 as MNHEY and CDR2 as SMNVEV (reference sequence). The CDR3 is CASTSVAVPTDTQYF. CDR3 nucleotide sequence: TGTGCCAGCACTTCCGTAGCGGTCCCTACAGATACGCAGTATTTT.

The V call is TRBV20-1, the J call TRBJ1-1, with 8 bases identical to TRBD1. The V and J ends lost 0 bases and 11 bases, in that order; junction bases with no gene match: 14. The germline gives CDR1 DFQATT, CDR2 SNEGSKA (reference sequence). The CDR3 runs 15 residues. As DNA, the CDR3 is TGCAGTGCTAGAGATCGAGCAGGGGGCCGAATGAAGGCTTTCTTT. Translating it yields CSARDRAGGRMKAFF.

The chain links TRBV10-3 to TRBJ1-2; a possible D gene is TRBD1 (5 bases). There are 12 residues in the CDR3. Trimming removed 4 bases at V and 4 bases at J, with 7 bases between. CDR1 ENHRY and CDR2 SYGVKD come from the germline V gene. The CDR3 DNA reads TGTGCCATCAGTGGGGGCGCCTATGGCTACACCTTC. Its translation: CAISGGAYGYTF.

In its sample, this clonotype was seen many times. The chain employs TRBV3-1 and TRBJ2-7; TRBD1 might be the D (6 bases). Germline lookup yields CDR1 LGHDT and CDR2 YNNKEL (reference sequence). This CDR3 contains 12 residues. V shed 4 bases and J shed 10 bases, with 14 bases lying between them. CDR3: CASSLTGLPQYF. For the CDR3, the DNA is TGTGCCAGCAGCCTAACAGGGTTACCCCAGTACTTC.

This clonotype was detected only a few times. The V gene is TRBV12-3 or TRBV12-4, the J gene TRBJ1-6, with D tentatively TRBD1 (5 bases). This CDR3 spans 16 amino acids. Trimming shortened V by 6 bases and J by 4 bases, and 16 bases separated the two germline ends. This CDR3 reads CASRPLRGGYNSPLHF. CDR3 in DNA: TGTGCCAGCAGACCTCTGCGGGGGGGATATAATTCACCCCTCCACTTT.

J is TRBJ1-1 and V is TRBV5-1; TRBD1 might be the D (5 bases). The CDR3 is 15 amino acids. CDR1 is SGHRS, CDR2 YFSETQ, per germline. V lost 2 bases and J lost 7, with 18 bases in between. CDR3 protein: CASSLTGTATFEAFF. The CDR3, as DNA: TGCGCCAGCAGCTTAACCGGGACGGCAACGTTTGAAGCTTTCTTT.

This clonotype has ten or more counts. The CDR3 nucleotides are TGCAGCGTTAGGACTGGGGTCAATCAGCCCCAGCATTTT. Translated, it gives CSVRTGVNQPQHF. The rearrangement joins TRBV29-1 to TRBJ1-5; D remains ambiguous. The CDR3 is 13 amino acids. V was pared by 5 bases and J by 3 bases, with 11 bases between. The germline gives CDR1 SQVTM, CDR2 ANQGSEA.

The chain has TRBV3-1 and TRBJ2-2; D call uncertain. Germline CDR1 and CDR2: LGHDT and YNNKEL (reference sequence). The CDR3 totals 12 residues. Trimming removed 6 bases from V and 7 bases from J, with 9 bases in between. Written as DNA, the CDR3 is TGTGCCAGCAGGATACTTGGCGGGGAGCTGTTTTTT. This translates into CASRILGGELFF.

This clonotype was picked up a small number of times. This chain's CDR3 is CSARELTAGEQFF. DNA for the CDR3: TGCAGTGCTAGAGAACTCACCGCGGGTGAGCAGTTCTTC. V gene TRBV20-1 combines with J gene TRBJ2-1, with D possibly being TRBD2 (5 bases). The germline V gene has CDR1 DFQATT and CDR2 SNEGSKA (reference sequence). CDR3 size: 13 residues. The V gene lost 0 bases and the J gene lost 9 bases, with 12 bases spanning the gap.

The genes are TRBV18 and TRBJ2-7; D uncertain. This CDR3 is 17 amino acids long. CDR1 and CDR2 from the germline V gene are KGHSH and LQKENI. V was cut by 1 base and J by 5 bases, with 21 bases left in between. CDR3 loop: CASSPQLLAGIVHEQYF. The CDR3 DNA is TGTGCCAGCTCACCACAGCTCTTAGCAGGCATTGTCCACGAGCAGTACTTC.

The CDR3 sequence: CASSPGLAGPLTGELFF. Written as DNA, the CDR3 is TGTGCCAGCAGCCCCGGTCTGGCGGGGCCTCTAACCGGGGAGCTGTTTTTT. This chain joins TRBV3-1 and TRBJ2-2; D may be TRBD2 (6 bases). Deletions cut 4 bases from V and 5 bases from J, with 20 bases between. The germline V gene encodes CDR1 LGHDT and CDR2 YNNKEL (reference sequence). This CDR3 is 17 amino acids long.

The V call is TRBV15, the J call TRBJ2-7; D unresolved. The ends were cut back, 1 base at V and 0 bases at J, with 7 bases in the middle. Germline V gene lookup returns CDR1 LNHNV and CDR2 YYDKDF (reference sequence). CDR3 length: 14 residues. CDR3 sequence reads: CATSRGDVSYEQYF. CDR3 DNA sequence: TGTGCCACCAGCAGAGGCGACGTCTCCTACGAGCAGTACTTC.

The chain recombines TRBV18 with TRBJ2-1, with D hard to call. The CDR3 is 13 amino acids. Germline CDR1 KGHSH, CDR2 LQKENI. Trimming shortened V by 5 bases and J by 6 bases, and 11 bases separated the two germline ends. The CDR3 reads CASSLEPGNEQFF. Written as DNA, the CDR3 is TGTGCCAGCTCATTGGAACCGGGCAATGAGCAGTTCTTC.

The chain carries TRBV7-9 and TRBJ2-7, with TRBD1 identical over 8 bases. The CDR3 totals 15 residues. In germline, CDR1 is SEHNR, CDR2 FQNEAQ (reference sequence). J gave up 3 bases and V 5 bases, and 9 bases lay outside the gene matches. CDR3 sequence: CASSPPRTGYYEQYF. The CDR3 DNA is TGTGCCAGCAGCCCCCCCCGGACAGGGTACTACGAGCAGTACTTC. The complete variable domain, with remaining parts taken from reference TRBV7-9 and TRBJ2-7, reads DTGVSQNPRHKITKRGQNVTFRCDPISEHNRLYWYRQTLGQGPEFLTYFQNEAQLEKSRLLSDRFSAERPKGSFSTLEIQRTEQGDSAMYLCASSPPRTGYYEQYFGPGTRLTVT.

This clonotype was seen more than once but under ten times. This chain links TRBV6-5 with TRBJ1-2; maybe TRBD1 (6 bases). CDR1 is MNHEY, CDR2 SVGAGI, per germline. The CDR3 loop spans 12 amino acids. V was clipped by 6 bases and J by 8 bases, with 13 bases between them. The CDR3 bases are TGTGCCAGCAGGCGGGACACTCGGGGCTACACCTTC. As protein: CASRRDTRGYTF.

Regarding this clonotype: Germline is not matched at one junction end, which may reflect a read error. The genes are TRBV5-6 and TRBJ2-5, with 7 bases lining up with TRBD2. The CDR3 length is 17 residues. Germline V gene data show CDR1 as SGHDT and CDR2 as YYEEEE. The CDR3, as DNA: TGTGCCGGCAGCTCCCCCAGTGGGAGGGAGGAACAAGAGACCCAGTACTTC. This codes for CAGSSPSGREEQETQYF.

This clonotype has a handful of counts. The chain links TRBV11-2 to TRBJ2-3; possibly TRBD2 for D (5 bases). V was trimmed by 6 bases and J by 2 bases, leaving 6 bases between them. CDR3 length: 12 amino acids. Germline CDR1 and CDR2: SGHAT and FQNNGV. CDR3: CASSGLTDTQYF. The CDR3, as DNA: TGTGCCAGCAGTGGACTCACAGATACGCAGTATTTT.

The genes are TRBV15 and TRBJ2-3; D not resolved. This CDR3 spans 15 amino acids. The germline V and J ends were trimmed by 8 bases and 2 bases, with 17 bases remaining between them. Germline CDR1 and CDR2: LNHNV and YYDKDF (reference sequence). CDR3 in amino acids: CATRAVLTITDTQYF. The CDR3 DNA sequence: TGTGCCACCCGGGCCGTGTTGACAATCACAGATACGCAGTATTTT.

This chain links TRBV18 with TRBJ1-4; D is undetermined. This CDR3 is built from 13 residues. Germline CDR1 reads KGHSH; CDR2 reads LQKENI. V was shortened by 3 bases and J by 5 bases, with 7 bases between the two germline ends. Here the CDR3 reads CASSPSLNEKLFF. The CDR3, as DNA: TGTGCCAGCTCACCCAGCCTCAATGAAAAACTGTTTTTT. The full variable domain, with the rest looked up from reference TRBV18 and TRBJ1-4, is NAGVMQNPRHLVRRRGQEARLRCSPMKGHSHVYWYRQLPEEGLKFMVYLQKENIIDESGMPKERFSAEFPKEGPSILRIQQVVRGDSAAYFCASSPSLNEKLFFGSGTQLSVL.

The rearrangement joins TRBV12-3 or TRBV12-4 to TRBJ2-7; D call uncertain. The last part of the DNA fits TRBJ2-5 better; the J call may be wrong. This CDR3 contains 15 residues. The CDR3 sequence is CASSLRQATQETQYF. CDR3 coding DNA: TGTGCCAGCAGTTTACGGCAGGCGACCCAAGAGACCCAGTACTTC.

The CDR3 sequence: CASSSSGGQGSEQYF. The CDR3 DNA sequence: TGTGCCAGCAGCTCCAGTGGGGGGCAAGGGTCCGAGCAGTACTTC. The chain uses TRBV5-5 and TRBJ2-7; D possibly matches TRBD1 or TRBD2 (6 bases each). CDR3 length equals 15 residues. The germline gives CDR1 SGHKS, CDR2 YYEKEE (reference sequence). V was pared by 3 bases and J by 6 bases, with 19 bases between.

The CDR3 nucleotides read TGTGCCAGCACCGAGGACCCAAACTATGGCTACACCTTC. Amino acid sequence: CASTEDPNYGYTF. The chain joins TRBV6-5 to TRBJ1-2; no definite D call. This CDR3 contains 13 residues. V was trimmed by 7 bases and J by 2 bases, leaving 11 bases between them. Germline V gene lookup returns CDR1 MNHEY and CDR2 SVGAGI.

This clonotype was observed a handful of times. The rearrangement joins TRBV11-2 to TRBJ2-7; 10 bases line up with TRBD2. The DNA end is more similar to TRBJ2-5, so the J call may be wrong. From germline, CDR1 is SGHAT and CDR2 FQNNGV. The CDR3 contains 16 residues. DNA of the CDR3: TGTGCCAGCAGCCGCGGGGCTAGCGGGAGTCGGGAGACCCAGTACTTC. It yields the protein CASSRGASGSRETQYF.